This entry lists 7 T cell receptor beta chains sequenced from one sample in a study of CD8+CD57+ T cells in acquired aplastic anemia. TCR beta VDJ and CDR3 were profiled, and genomic DNA was the template. TCRdb reprocessed the reads via MiXCR and lists one record per CDR3 protein. The sample shows 150,000 or so distinct CDR3 sequences, roughly half of them seen only once. Previously, flow cytometry had revealed CD8+CD57+ cell expansion in the patients chosen for sequencing. Sequencing was done on a sample of sorted CD4+, CD8+, or CD8+CD57+ T cells (not recorded which) from PBMCs. These receptors were taken from a human donor with aplastic anemia.

The gene calls are TRBV2 and TRBJ1-3; 9 bases fit TRBD1. CDR3 size: 14 residues. Trimming removed 6 bases from V and 3 bases from J; junction bases left unmatched: 3. Germline assignment: CDR1 SNHLY and CDR2 FYNNEI. The CDR3 is CASRDRGYGNTIYF. In DNA form, the CDR3 reads TGTGCCAGCAGGGACAGGGGCTATGGAAACACCATATATTTT.

CDR3 residues: CASSQQFYEQYF. CDR3 coding DNA: TGTGCCAGCAGCCAACAGTTCTACGAGCAGTACTTC. The rearrangement links TRBV7-2 to TRBJ2-7; D is unclear. This CDR3 has 12 amino acids. The V end was cut by 5 bases, the J end by 3 bases, with 8 bases between. The V gene's germline CDR1 is SGHTA and CDR2 FQGNSA.

Ten or more counts support this clonotype. The V call is TRBV6-1, the J call TRBJ1-5; a possible D gene is TRBD1 (6 bases). V lost 1 base to trimming and J lost 3 bases, with 7 bases between them. The CDR3 has 14 residues. Germline V CDR1 and CDR2: MNHNS, SASEGT. The CDR3 sequence is CASSEGTDNQPQHF. In nucleotides, the CDR3 is TGTGCCAGCAGTGAAGGGACAGACAATCAGCCCCAGCATTTT.

This clonotype has ten or more counts. This chain connects TRBV5-5 to TRBJ2-1; D gene ambiguous. CDR3 length equals 13 residues. Trimming shortened V by 3 bases and J by 10 bases, and 14 bases separated the two germline ends. Germline CDR1 and CDR2: SGHKS and YYEKEE (reference sequence). CDR3 in DNA: TGTGCCAGCAGCTCGCCCCCTGGTCCCGAGCAGTTCTTC. Translation gives CASSSPPGPEQFF.

The V and J genes are TRBV20-1 and TRBJ2-1; 9 nucleotides agree with TRBD1. The CDR3 has 12 residues. CDR1 and CDR2 from the germline V gene are DFQATT and SNEGSKA (reference sequence). Trimming took 1 base from V and 14 from J; bases not matched to a gene: 6. DNA for the CDR3: TGCAGTGCTAGAGGAAGGGGACAGGGTGAGTTCTTC. This encodes CSARGRGQGEFF.

A note on this clonotype: This clone may be a read error of a much larger clone one base away. The V and J genes are TRBV4-3 and TRBJ1-2; D unresolved. Germline values: CDR1 LGHNA, CDR2 YSLEER. The CDR3 totals 15 residues. DNA of the CDR3: TGCGCCAGCAGCCAAGAGCGCAGTATTAACTATGGCTTCACCTTC. Translated, it gives CASSQERSINYGFTF.

The chain uses TRBV25-1 and TRBJ2-2, with D perhaps assigned TRBD1 or TRBD2 (5 bases each). This CDR3 comprises 15 residues. V lost 7 bases to trimming and J lost 0 bases, with 12 bases between them. CDR1 is MGHDK, CDR2 SYGVNS, per germline. CDR3 loop: CASKSGTTNTGELFF. CDR3 in DNA: TGTGCCAGCAAATCAGGGACCACGAACACCGGGGAGCTGTTTTTT.